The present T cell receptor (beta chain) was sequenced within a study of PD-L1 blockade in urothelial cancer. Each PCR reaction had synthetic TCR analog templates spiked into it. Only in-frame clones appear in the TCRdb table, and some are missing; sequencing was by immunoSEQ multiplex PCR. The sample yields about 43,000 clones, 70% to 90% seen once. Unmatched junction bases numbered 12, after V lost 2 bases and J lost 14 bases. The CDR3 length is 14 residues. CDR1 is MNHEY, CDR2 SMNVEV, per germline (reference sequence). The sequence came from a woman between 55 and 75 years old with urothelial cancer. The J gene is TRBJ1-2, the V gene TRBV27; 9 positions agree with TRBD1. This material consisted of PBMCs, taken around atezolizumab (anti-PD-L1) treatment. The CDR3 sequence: CASSLRLRQGGWTF. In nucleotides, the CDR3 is TGTGCCAGCAGTTTACGCCTCCGACAGGGGGGTTGGACCTTC.